This T cell receptor beta chain was observed in a study of T cell responses to AZD1222 COVID-19 vaccine. Study outcomes and limitations: It should be noted that donors were predominantly white British and more often female, and clonal diversity was possibly underestimated.

On this clone itself: Its target is unknown.

Sequenced by immunoSEQ multiplex PCR; TCRdb stores in-frame clones only, minus some. The data contain some 170,000 clones, approximately 90% of them singletons. CDR1 and CDR2 from the germline V gene are SGHAT and FQNNGV. V shed 7 bases, J shed 8 bases, and the junction held 8 bases outside the gene matches. This CDR3 comprises 14 residues. The sample in question was peripheral blood, obtained 28 days after the second dose of the MenACWY control vaccine. The chain couples TRBV11-2 to TRBJ1-4, with TRBD1 matching 9 bases. This TCR was recovered from an adult who received the MenACWY meningococcal vaccine as a control. DNA for the CDR3: TGTGCCAGCACCGTTGACAGGGGGGCAGAAAAACTGTTTTTT. This sequence encodes CASTVDRGAEKLFF.